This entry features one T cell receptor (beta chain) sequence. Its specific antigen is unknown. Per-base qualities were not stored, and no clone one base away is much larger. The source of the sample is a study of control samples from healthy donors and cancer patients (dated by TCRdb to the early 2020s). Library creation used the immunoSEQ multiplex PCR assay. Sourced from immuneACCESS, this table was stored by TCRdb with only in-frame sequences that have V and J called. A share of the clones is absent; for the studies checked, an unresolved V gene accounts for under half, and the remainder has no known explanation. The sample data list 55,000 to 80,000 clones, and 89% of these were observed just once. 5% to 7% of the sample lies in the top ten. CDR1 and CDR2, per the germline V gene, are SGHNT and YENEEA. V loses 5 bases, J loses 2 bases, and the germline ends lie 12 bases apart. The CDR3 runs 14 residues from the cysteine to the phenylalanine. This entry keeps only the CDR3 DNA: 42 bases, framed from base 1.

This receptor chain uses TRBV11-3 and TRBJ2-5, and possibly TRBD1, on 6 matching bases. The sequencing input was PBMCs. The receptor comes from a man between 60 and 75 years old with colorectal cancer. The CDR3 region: CASSPDRWQETQYF. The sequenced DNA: TGTGCCAGCAGCCCGGACAGATGGCAAGAGACCCAGTACTTC.